This entry features one T cell receptor (beta chain) sequence. Its antigen remains unidentified. TCRdb's copy holds only in-frame clones and misses some; the assay was immunoSEQ multiplex PCR. The sample lists approximately 140,000 clones, approximately 88% occurring once. The record originates from a study of T cells in localized non-small cell lung cancer. Notes on the study in general: A raised T cell density in blood coincided with lengthier overall survival. Uninvolved nearby lung showed the greatest T cell clonality, exceeding that found in tumor.

V lost 0 bases and J lost 3, with 6 bases in between. The CDR3 is 13 amino acids. Germline assignment: CDR1 SGHNT and CDR2 YYREEE (reference sequence). The receptor comes from a female donor over 55 with stage I lung adenocarcinoma. This specimen was peripheral blood, taken before any cancer treatment. The chain is built from TRBV5-4 and TRBJ2-5, with D hard to call. The CDR3 nucleotides are TGTGCCAGCAGCTTGGGTCAGAAAGAGACCCAGTACTTC. Protein: CASSLGQKETQYF.